This TCR beta chain was retrieved from a study of cytomegalovirus exposure and HLA in healthy donors. Study-wide findings and caveats: Cytomegalovirus-associated TCR beta chains were listed, numbering some 170. Later examination showed HLA-associated TCR beta chains had greater clonal expansion than equally common others.

Remarks on this clone: The antigen is unknown.

V lost 0 bases, J lost 1 base, and 22 bases lay in between. CDR3 length equals 19 residues. In germline, CDR1 is SGHRS, CDR2 YFSETQ. The study ran its PCR with 60 Vbeta and 13 Jbeta primers. In the authors' methods: An analysis performed later counted 81 million or so unique TCR beta chains (roughly 11 million of them shared). Profiled with immunoSEQ multiplex PCR; TCRdb holds only in-frame clones, not every one. V and J calls plus clone size are reproduced from that table; the DNA served to infer D and trimming. The sample lists approximately 150,000 clones; roughly 73% were seen once. The origin of this receptor is a female donor in good health and CMV-seronegative. Sequencing was done on a sample of PBMCs. The chain recombines TRBV5-1 with TRBJ1-1; possibly TRBD1 for D (5 bases). CDR3 residues: CASSLDRSFGLGQNTEAFF. CDR3 bases: TGCGCCAGCAGCTTGGACCGATCTTTTGGCTTGGGGCAGAACACTGAAGCTTTCTTT.